This T cell receptor beta chain was sequenced during a study of cytomegalovirus exposure and HLA in healthy donors. Study conclusions and caveats: Across donors, most TCRs were seen rarely, yet some public ones were widespread. It was shown in a later analysis that HLA-associated TCR beta chains were more clonally expanded than other, equally common chains.

As for this clone: What it binds is unknown.

The germline CDR1 and CDR2 sequences are SEHNR and FQNEAQ (reference sequence). Trimming at V came to 5 bases and at J to 3 bases, leaving 9 bases not matched to a gene. This CDR3 is built from 15 residues. In the PCR, 60 Vbeta and 13 Jbeta primers were used. In the original analysis: An analysis performed later counted 72 million or so unique TCR beta chains (roughly 11 million of them shared). Method: immunoSEQ multiplex PCR; TCRdb's copy keeps in-frame clones and lacks some. That table furnishes V, J and clone size, whereas the DNA furnished D and trimming. The table includes about 150,000 clones, 60% to 85% detected once.

This sequence originates from a female donor in good health and CMV-seropositive. V usage is TRBV7-9 and J usage is TRBJ2-7; TRBD2 matches 8 bases. The sample consisted of PBMCs. CDR3 in amino acids: CASSPTSGAIYEQYF. The CDR3 bases are TGTGCCAGCAGCCCTACTAGCGGAGCGATCTACGAGCAGTACTTC.